The source of this TCR beta chain is a study of blood T cell repertoires in COVID-19. This CDR3 comprises 14 residues. V lost 3 bases and J 3 bases, leaving 12 bases between the germline ends. Data came from immunoSEQ multiplex PCR; TCRdb stores just in-frame clones and leaves some out. The table lists more than 250,000 clones, about 85% of them singletons. The clonotype comes from a woman aged 25 to 39 who had recovered from COVID-19. The V gene is TRBV5-3, the J gene TRBJ1-2; TRBD1 might be the D (5 bases). TRBV5-3 is an ORF, with its function uncertain. Specimen: PBMCs or T cells enriched from blood (not recorded which). The CDR3 sequence is CARSSGEGYYGYTF. In DNA form, the CDR3 reads TGTGCCAGAAGCTCCGGGGAGGGGTACTATGGCTACACCTTC.